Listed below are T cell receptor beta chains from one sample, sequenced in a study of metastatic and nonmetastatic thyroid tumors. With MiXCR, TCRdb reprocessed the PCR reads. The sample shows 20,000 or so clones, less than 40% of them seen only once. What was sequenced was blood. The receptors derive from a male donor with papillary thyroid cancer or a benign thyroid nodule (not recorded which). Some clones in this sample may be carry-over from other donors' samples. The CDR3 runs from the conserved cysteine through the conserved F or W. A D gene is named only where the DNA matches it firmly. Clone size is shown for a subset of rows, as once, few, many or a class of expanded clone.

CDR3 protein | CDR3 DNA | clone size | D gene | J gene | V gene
CASSSRRGANTEAFF | TGTGCCAGCAGCTCCCGGAGGGGCGCGAACACTGAAGCTTTCTTT | NA | NA | TRBJ1-1 | TRBV11-3
CASSFRDSSPYEQYF | TGTGCCAGCAGTTTCCGGGACAGTAGTCCCTACGAGCAGTACTTC | NA | TRBD1 | TRBJ2-7 | TRBV12-3/TRBV12-4
CASSMGRGDEQYF | TGTGCCAGTAGTATGGGCAGGGGTGACGAGCAGTACTTC | medium-sized | NA | TRBJ2-7 | TRBV19
CASSLSVIDRGLYEQYF | TGTGCCAGCAGTTTATCGGTAATAGACAGGGGGCTATACGAGCAGTACTTC | NA | TRBD1 | TRBJ2-7 | TRBV27
CSARDSGRGETQYF | TGCAGTGCTAGAGATAGCGGGAGGGGCGAGACCCAGTACTTC | many | TRBD2 | TRBJ2-5 | TRBV20-1
CASRSPGEQAFF | TGTGCCAGCAGGTCACCCGGGGAGCAAGCTTTCTTT | NA | NA | TRBJ1-1 | TRBV12-3/TRBV12-4
CASRPETRNTEAFF | TGTGCCAGCAGACCCGAAACAAGGAACACTGAAGCTTTCTTT | NA | NA | TRBJ1-1 | TRBV7-9
CASGGGSSYEQYF | TGTGCCAGCGGGGGGGGCTCCTCCTACGAGCAGTACTTC | few | NA | TRBJ2-7 | TRBV7-6
CASSADRVELNTEAFF | TGTGCCAGCAGTGCGGACAGGGTAGAGTTGAACACTGAAGCTTTCTTT | many | TRBD1 | TRBJ1-1 | TRBV2
CASSQGVQETQYF | TGCGCCAGCAGCCAAGGCGTTCAAGAGACCCAGTACTTC | NA | NA | TRBJ2-5 | TRBV4-1
CASSLAGQGLEAFF | TGTGCCAGCAGCTTGGCAGGACAGGGACTGGAAGCTTTCTTT | many | TRBD1 | TRBJ1-1 | TRBV5-5
CASSLGGTGGIEQYF | TGTGCCAGCAGCTTAGGCGGGACAGGGGGCATCGAGCAGTACTTC | NA | TRBD1 | TRBJ2-7 | TRBV11-1
CASSSFLSNDASYGYTF | TGCGCCAGCAGCTCTTTCCTATCGAATGACGCCAGCTATGGCTACACCTTC | NA | NA | TRBJ1-2 | TRBV5-1
CASSWPGLAGSSYEQYF | TGTGCCAGCAGTTGGCCGGGACTAGCGGGATCCTCCTACGAGCAGTACTTC | few | TRBD2 | TRBJ2-7 | TRBV6-5
CASSVELGDAGNTIYF | TGTGCCAGCAGCGTAGAATTGGGGGACGCTGGAAACACCATATATTTT | NA | NA | TRBJ1-3 | TRBV9
CASSLHLDSPYEQYF | TGTGCCAGCAGTTTGCACCTAGACAGCCCCTACGAGCAGTACTTC | NA | NA | TRBJ2-7 | TRBV6-2/TRBV6-3
CASSLRRVEQYF | TGTGCCAGCAGTTTACGCCGGGTTGAGCAGTACTTC | NA | NA | TRBJ2-7 | TRBV28
CAGSAPGRRAQYF | TGTGCCGGCAGTGCGCCGGGGCGTAGGGCCCAGTACTTC | NA | NA | TRBJ2-5 | TRBV27
CASSGGYGYEQYF | TGTGCCAGCAGTGGGGGGTACGGCTACGAGCAGTACTTC | many | NA | TRBJ2-7 | TRBV6-1
CASSRSSNTGELFF | TGTGCCAGCAGCCGTAGCTCGAACACCGGGGAGCTGTTTTTT | NA | NA | TRBJ2-2 | TRBV3-1
CASSYSPGINTEAFF | TGTGCCAGCAGTTACTCACCAGGGATAAACACTGAAGCTTTCTTT | NA | NA | TRBJ1-1 | TRBV6-2/TRBV6-3
CASSYSRQGNEQYF | TGTGCCAGCAGTTACTCAAGACAGGGTAACGAGCAGTACTTC | medium-sized | TRBD1 | TRBJ2-7 | TRBV6-6
CASSSDRVFGQYF | TGCGCCAGCAGCTCGGACAGGGTCTTTGGGCAGTACTTC | medium-sized | TRBD1 | TRBJ2-7 | TRBV5-1
CASSTGLSTGELFF | TGTGCCAGCTCGACAGGGCTAAGCACCGGGGAGCTGTTTTTT | many | TRBD1 | TRBJ2-2 | TRBV18
CASSVEAREQFF | TGTGCCAGCTCCGTAGAGGCCCGGGAGCAGTTCTTC | few | NA | TRBJ2-1 | TRBV12-3/TRBV12-4
CASSPTLAGGYNEQFF | TGTGCCAGCAGCCCAACTCTAGCGGGAGGTTACAATGAGCAGTTCTTC | medium-sized | TRBD2 | TRBJ2-1 | TRBV9
CASSHSNTGELFF | TGCGCCAGCAGCCATTCGAACACCGGGGAGCTGTTTTTT | many | NA | TRBJ2-2 | TRBV5-1
CASSRREDYGYTF | TGTGCCAGCAGCCGCCGAGAGGACTATGGCTACACCTTC | NA | NA | TRBJ1-2 | TRBV3-1